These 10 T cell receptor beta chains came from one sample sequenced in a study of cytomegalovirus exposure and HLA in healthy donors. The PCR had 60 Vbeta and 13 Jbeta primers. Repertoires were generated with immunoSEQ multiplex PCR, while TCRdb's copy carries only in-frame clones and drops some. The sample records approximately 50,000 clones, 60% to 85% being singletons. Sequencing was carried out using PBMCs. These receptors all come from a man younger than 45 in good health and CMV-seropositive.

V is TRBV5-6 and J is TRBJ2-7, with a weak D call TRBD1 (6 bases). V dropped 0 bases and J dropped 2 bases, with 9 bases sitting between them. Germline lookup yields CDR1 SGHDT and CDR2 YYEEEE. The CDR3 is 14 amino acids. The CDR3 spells CASSLGTETYEQYF. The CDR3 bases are TGTGCCAGCAGCTTGGGGACAGAGACCTACGAGCAGTACTTC.

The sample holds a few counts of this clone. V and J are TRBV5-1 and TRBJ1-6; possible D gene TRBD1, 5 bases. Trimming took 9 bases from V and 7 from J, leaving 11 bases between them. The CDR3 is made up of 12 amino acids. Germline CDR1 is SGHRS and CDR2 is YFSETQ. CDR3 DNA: TGCGCCAACTCAGGGAAAAATTCACCCCTCCACTTT. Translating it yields CANSGKNSPLHF.

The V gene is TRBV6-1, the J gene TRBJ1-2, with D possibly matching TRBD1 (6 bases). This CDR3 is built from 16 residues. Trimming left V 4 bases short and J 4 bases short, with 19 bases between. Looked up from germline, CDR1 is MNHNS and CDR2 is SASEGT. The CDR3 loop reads CASSGSEGEGIYGYTF. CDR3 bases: TGTGCCAGCAGTGGGTCTGAGGGGGAAGGAATCTATGGCTACACCTTC.

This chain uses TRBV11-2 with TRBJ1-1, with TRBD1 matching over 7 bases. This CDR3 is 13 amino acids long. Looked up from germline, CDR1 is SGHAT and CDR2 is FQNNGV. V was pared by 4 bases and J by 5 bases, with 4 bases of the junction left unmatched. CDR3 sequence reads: CASSSGQPTEAFF. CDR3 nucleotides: TGTGCCAGCAGCTCGGGACAGCCGACTGAAGCTTTCTTT.

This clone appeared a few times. For the CDR3, the DNA is TGCGCCAGCAGCTTGGATCAGGGGTCGAGGGAAGCTTTCTTT. Translation: CASSLDQGSREAFF. The chain employs TRBV5-1 and TRBJ1-1, with D maybe TRBD1 (6 bases). This CDR3 is built from 14 residues. CDR1 is SGHRS and CDR2 is YFSETQ in the germline V gene. V lost 0 bases and J 8 bases, leaving 14 bases between the germline ends.

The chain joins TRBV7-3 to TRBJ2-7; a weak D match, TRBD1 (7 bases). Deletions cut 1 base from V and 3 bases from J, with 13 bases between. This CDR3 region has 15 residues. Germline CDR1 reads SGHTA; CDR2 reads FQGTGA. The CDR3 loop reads CASSLRAGGGYEQYF. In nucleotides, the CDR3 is TGTGCCAGCAGCTTAAGGGCAGGGGGAGGCTACGAGCAGTACTTC.

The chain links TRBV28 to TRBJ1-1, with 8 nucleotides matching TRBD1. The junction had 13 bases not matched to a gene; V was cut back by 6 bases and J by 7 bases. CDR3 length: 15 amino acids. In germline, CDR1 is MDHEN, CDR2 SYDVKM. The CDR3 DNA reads TGTGCCAGCAGCCGGTTAGGGGCGACAGGGGTTGAAGCTTTCTTT. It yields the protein CASSRLGATGVEAFF.

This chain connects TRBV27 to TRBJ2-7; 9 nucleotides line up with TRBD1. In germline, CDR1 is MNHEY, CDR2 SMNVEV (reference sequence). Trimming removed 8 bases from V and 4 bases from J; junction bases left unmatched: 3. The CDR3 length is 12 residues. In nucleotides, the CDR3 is TGTGCCAGCTCGGACAGGGGTTACGAGCAGTACTTC. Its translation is CASSDRGYEQYF.

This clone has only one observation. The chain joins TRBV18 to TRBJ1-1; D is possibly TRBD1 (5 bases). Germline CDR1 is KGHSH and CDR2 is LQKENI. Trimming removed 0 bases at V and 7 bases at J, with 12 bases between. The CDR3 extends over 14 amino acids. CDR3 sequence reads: CASSPPGGWVEAFF. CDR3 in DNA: TGTGCCAGCTCACCACCGGGGGGGTGGGTTGAAGCTTTCTTT.

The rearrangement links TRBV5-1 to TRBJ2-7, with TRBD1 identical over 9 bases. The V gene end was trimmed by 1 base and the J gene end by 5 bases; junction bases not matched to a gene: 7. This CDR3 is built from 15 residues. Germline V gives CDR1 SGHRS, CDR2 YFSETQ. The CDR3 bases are TGCGCCAGCAGCTTGTCAGGACAGGGGAACCACGAGCAGTACTTC. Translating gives CASSLSGQGNHEQYF. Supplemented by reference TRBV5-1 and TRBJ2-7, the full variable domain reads KAGVTQTPRYLIKTRGQQVTLSCSPISGHRSVSWYQQTPGQGLQFLFEYFSETQRNKGNFPGRFSGRQFSNSRSEMNVSTLELGDSALYLCASSLSGQGNHEQYFGPGTRLTVT.